This entry features one T cell receptor (beta chain) sequence. This sample was included in a study of blood T cell repertoires in COVID-19. At the level of the study: Specimens from acute and convalescent COVID-19 originated in the United States, Italy and Spain.

Per the original data handling: Amplification of reference gene primers was used by the study to estimate nucleated cell counts. Clones were sequenced by immunoSEQ multiplex PCR, and TCRdb holds only the in-frame ones, with some missing. V, J and clone size were drawn from that table, and D and trimming were deduced from the DNA. The data show under 200,000 clones, roughly 90% seen once. Trimming pared 1 base from V and 2 bases from J, leaving 8 bases between. The CDR3 spans 14 residues. Germline CDR1 SGHRS, CDR2 YFSETQ. The chain is built from TRBV5-1 and TRBJ2-3; no clear D. This receptor was identified in an older woman with COVID-19, enrolled during active disease. The sample taken for sequencing was peripheral blood. In nucleotides, the CDR3 is TGCGCCAGCAGCTTGAACAGTTTCACAGATACGCAGTATTTT. Encoded protein: CASSLNSFTDTQYF.